The subject of this entry is one T cell receptor (beta chain). Its antigen is not identified. The CDR3 totals 15 residues. Germline lookup yields CDR1 SGDLS and CDR2 YYNGEE. Trimming shortened V by 4 bases and J by 4 bases, and 16 bases separated the two germline ends. Primers: 60 Vbeta forward and 13 Jbeta reverse. The assay was immunoSEQ multiplex PCR, and TCRdb's table has in-frame clones only and misses some. In the table there are around 220,000 clones, approximately 68% of which are singletons. These data belong to a study of cytomegalovirus exposure and HLA in healthy donors. General study results and limits: Across donors, sequencing depth was assumed by presence/absence analyses to be roughly uniform. A missense DCLRE1C variant was associated with V- and J-gene trimming of TCR beta chains in a later analysis, and an independent cohort replicated the association. Accurate HLA-A and HLA-B prediction from TCR beta sequences was reported for most subjects.

The chain employs TRBV9 and TRBJ2-3; D is perhaps TRBD2 (7 bases). The sample consisted of PBMCs. The TCR was taken from a woman aged 25-40 years in good health and CMV-seronegative. CDR3 sequence (DNA): TGTGCCAGCAGCCCCTTTAGGGGGGGGTCAGATACGCAGTATTTT. This codes for CASSPFRGGSDTQYF. Using reference TRBV9 and TRBJ2-3 for the parts outside the CDR3, the full variable domain is DSGVTQTPKHLITATGQRVTLRCSPRSGDLSVYWYQQSLDQGLQFLIQYYNGEERAKGNILERFSAQQFPDLHSELNLSSLELGDSALYFCASSPFRGGSDTQYFGPGTRLTVL.